A single T cell receptor (beta chain) is shown here with its context. Its specificity is not known. Unique molecular identifiers were incorporated when the TCRbeta library was constructed. Using its own MiXCR run on the PCR reads, TCRdb lists one record per CDR3 protein. Among about 420,000 distinct CDR3 sequences listed, around 15% were seen once. This sample stems from a study of T-cell reconstitution after alpha-beta-depleted transplantation in children. Study-wide results and limits: Reportedly, roughly two months post-transplant, alpha-beta T cells arose from several hundred expanded graft clones. Surviving thymic progenitors and recipient T cells were the source of high TCRbeta diversity at day 60 in some patients.

The V gene's germline CDR1 is LGHDT and CDR2 YNNKEL (reference sequence). This CDR3 contains 14 residues. Between the trimmed V and J ends, which lost 1 base and 1 base, there was a span of 7 bases. Sequencing used PBMCs, mostly from graft donor cells, obtained 360 days after TCRalphabeta/CD19-depleted stem cell transplant. The source of this sequence is a boy younger than two who had a stem cell transplant for Wiskott-Aldrich syndrome, so the T cells may come from the graft donor. The chain links TRBV3-1 to TRBJ2-5; no definite D call. CDR3 DNA: TGTGCCAGCAGCCAAGTGCGGCCCCAAGAGACCCAGTACTTC. It codes for CASSQVRPQETQYF.